This is a list of T cell receptor beta chains from one sample in a study of post-analysis software for immune sequencing data. TCRdb redid the calling of the PCR reads with MiXCR, one entry per CDR3 protein. Of roughly 870,000 distinct CDR3 sequences listed, roughly 58% are singletons. The sample taken for sequencing was blood. Source of these receptors: a girl under 18 with multiple sclerosis. Both conserved end residues are part of each CDR3. D genes are given only for firm matches. A row's size may be missing; if present it is once, few, many or a size class.

d_call	v_call	j_call	clone_size	cdr3_aa	cdr3_nt
-	TRBV10-3	TRBJ2-5	-	CAISDSGQQETQYF	TGTGCCATCAGTGATTCAGGACAGCAAGAGACCCAGTACTTC
-	TRBV29-1	TRBJ2-5	few	CSVEEVGAETQYF	TGCAGCGTTGAAGAAGTTGGGGCAGAGACCCAGTACTTC
TRBD2	TRBV5-1	TRBJ2-3	-	CASSGGLAWTDTQYF	TGCGCCAGCAGCGGGGGACTAGCTTGGACAGATACGCAGTATTTT
-	TRBV28	TRBJ2-7	-	CASSSGAVYEQYF	TGTGCCAGCAGCTCTGGGGCAGTGTACGAGCAGTACTTC
TRBD1	TRBV5-1	TRBJ1-5	-	CASSPGQAPSGQPQHF	TGCGCCAGCAGCCCCGGACAGGCCCCATCAGGACAGCCCCAGCATTTT
TRBD1	TRBV6-5	TRBJ2-7	-	CANRERTGVREQYF	TGTGCCAACAGGGAACGGACAGGCGTTCGCGAGCAGTACTTC
-	TRBV6-2/TRBV6-3	TRBJ2-5	-	CASSYWGRGPGQATKTQYF	TGTGCCAGCAGTTACTGGGGGCGGGGACCGGGACAAGCTACCAAGACCCAGTACTTC
-	TRBV20-1	TRBJ1-1	once	CSAARDTEAFF	TGCAGTGCGGCCCGGGACACTGAAGCTTTCTTT
-	TRBV20-1	TRBJ2-5	-	CSARSLGEETQYF	TGCAGTGCTAGGAGTTTAGGGGAAGAGACCCAGTACTTC
-	TRBV7-9	TRBJ2-1	-	CASSLPRNEQFF	TGTGCCAGCAGCCTCCCTCGGAATGAGCAGTTCTTC
-	TRBV20-1	TRBJ2-1	-	CSARDYAPERKSYNEQFF	TGCAGTGCTAGAGATTACGCCCCGGAGCGGAAGTCCTACAATGAGCAGTTCTTC
-	TRBV7-2	TRBJ2-3	-	CASSLWAVDTQYF	TGTGCCAGCAGCTTGTGGGCGGTGGATACGCAGTATTTT
TRBD1	TRBV3-1	TRBJ2-7	-	CASSQVGQGVYEQYF	TGTGCCAGCAGCCAAGTCGGACAGGGAGTGTACGAGCAGTACTTC
-	TRBV7-2	TRBJ1-1	-	CASSSYSPGDTEAFF	TGTGCCAGCAGCTCTTACTCCCCGGGGGACACTGAAGCTTTCTTT
-	TRBV5-1	TRBJ2-1	-	CASSLSGGPSYHEQFF	TGCGCCAGCAGCTTGTCTGGGGGGCCCTCTTATCATGAGCAGTTCTTC
TRBD1	TRBV20-1	TRBJ2-5	-	CSAPQPGGGETQYF	TGCAGTGCCCCTCAGCCAGGGGGCGGAGAGACCCAGTACTTC
-	TRBV5-5	TRBJ2-4	-	CASSAAGVPTLLYF	TGTGCCAGCAGCGCCGCAGGGGTTCCGACGCTATTGTACTTC
TRBD1	TRBV6-5	TRBJ1-2	few	CASSYSRTGGSYGYTF	TGTGCCAGCAGTTACTCTAGAACAGGGGGGAGCTATGGCTACACCTTC
-	TRBV12-3/TRBV12-4	TRBJ2-1	-	CASSLGPKYNEQFF	TGTGCCAGCAGTTTGGGGCCGAAATACAATGAGCAGTTCTTC
-	TRBV29-1	TRBJ2-1	-	CSVNPADPRIPFF	TGCAGCGTTAACCCCGCGGACCCCAGAATTCCGTTCTTC
TRBD1	TRBV20-1	TRBJ1-1	-	CSARSPDRVDEAFF	TGCAGTGCTAGATCCCCGGACAGGGTTGATGAAGCTTTCTTT
TRBD1	TRBV3-1	TRBJ1-2	-	CASSVQTGGFGYGYTF	TGTGCCAGCAGCGTACAAACAGGGGGCTTCGGCTATGGCTACACCTTC
-	TRBV7-3	TRBJ2-3	-	CASSPGMVTDTQYF	TGTGCCAGCAGCCCCGGTATGGTCACAGATACGCAGTATTTT
-	TRBV29-1	TRBJ1-1	-	CSVGPGRVSGGEAFF	TGCAGCGTTGGTCCCGGCAGGGTGAGTGGAGGTGAAGCTTTCTTT
-	TRBV20-1	TRBJ2-7	-	CSARQFSSYEQYF	TGCAGTGCTAGACAGTTCAGCTCCTACGAGCAGTACTTC
TRBD1	TRBV20-1	TRBJ2-7	-	CSAREGERGHAEQYF	TGCAGTGCTAGAGAGGGTGAGAGGGGGCATGCCGAGCAGTACTTC
-	TRBV5-1	TRBJ2-2	-	CASSSHRDSDTGELFF	TGCGCCAGCAGCTCACACAGGGACTCGGACACCGGGGAGCTGTTTTTT
TRBD2	TRBV12-3/TRBV12-4	TRBJ2-4	few	CASSPIPLGLAGGKIAKNIQYF	TGTGCCAGCAGTCCCATTCCCCTTGGACTAGCGGGGGGGAAAATAGCCAAAAACATTCAGTACTTC